A single sample is the source of the 30 T cell receptor beta chains below, sequenced in a study of shared clonotypes between healthy human individuals (TCRdb year 2020). The library was made by the immunoSEQ multiplex PCR assay. TCRdb mirrors the immuneACCESS table, restricted to in-frame sequences. Some clones are absent from its copies; in checked studies, under half trace to an unresolved V gene, and the reason for the others is unknown. This sample holds fewer than 1.8 million clones; approximately 98.5% were observed only once. In total, the top ten clones hold 0.3% to 0.45% of the sample. Sequencing was carried out using naive CD4+ T cells sorted from blood. The cell subset or site label corresponds to: CD45RA+ positively selected. The receptors come from a man aged 30-40 years in good health.

The rearrangement links TRBV7-2 to TRBJ2-3; D not resolved. V was clipped by 0 bases and J by 3 bases, with 13 bases between them. Germline lookup yields CDR1 SGHTA and CDR2 FQGNSA. There are 16 residues in the CDR3. DNA of the CDR3: TGTGCCAGCAGCTTAGCTGTAGGGCCTCAAACAGATACGCAGTATTTT. This translates into CASSLAVGPQTDTQYF.

The chain is built from TRBV7-9 and TRBJ1-2; D not resolved. This CDR3 region has 16 residues. The germline V gene encodes CDR1 SEHNR and CDR2 FQNEAQ (reference sequence). V gave up 5 bases and J gave up 7 bases, with 23 bases separating them. This CDR3 reads CASSPQISGGSSGYTF. CDR3 bases: TGTGCCAGCAGCCCCCAAATTTCCGGCGGAAGTAGTGGCTACACCTTC.

The chain joins TRBV7-3 to TRBJ2-3; a possible D gene is TRBD1 (6 bases). Germline V lookup: CDR1 SGHTA, CDR2 FQGTGA. V was pared by 3 bases and J by 6 bases, with 10 bases between. CDR3 size: 13 residues. The DNA of the CDR3 is TGTGCCAGCAGCTTGCAGGGGCGGGATACGCAGTATTTT. Its translation: CASSLQGRDTQYF.

This clone was recorded only once. The chain has TRBV6-5 and TRBJ2-1; perhaps TRBD1 as D (5 bases). This CDR3 comprises 15 residues. Trimming removed 6 bases at V and 0 bases at J, with 12 bases between. Germline CDR1 reads MNHEY; CDR2 reads SVGAGI. The CDR3 DNA is TGTGCCAGCAGCCGACAGAAAAGCTCCTACAATGAGCAGTTCTTC. Translated: CASSRQKSSYNEQFF.

The chain joins TRBV19 to TRBJ1-1; D call uncertain. The germline V gene has CDR1 LNHDA and CDR2 SQIVND (reference sequence). This CDR3 spans 15 amino acids. V was cut by 4 bases and J by 0 bases, with 12 bases left in between. For the CDR3, the DNA is TGTGCCAGTAGTACGGCGCGGGCCATGAACACTGAAGCTTTCTTT. Amino acids: CASSTARAMNTEAFF.

This chain joins TRBV28 and TRBJ2-7; TRBD1 or TRBD2 may be the D gene (5 bases each). With 8 bases removed from V and 5 bases from J, the gap between germline ends came to 19 bases. This CDR3 has 14 amino acids. Looked up from germline, CDR1 is MDHEN and CDR2 is SYDVKM. The CDR3 coding sequence is TGTGCCAGCGGCCGATCCGGGGCCCGCCACGAGCAGTACTTC. The encoded protein is CASGRSGARHEQYF.

The rearrangement joins TRBV27 to TRBJ2-1; TRBD2 might be the D (6 bases). Trimming removed 2 bases at V and 6 bases at J, with 20 bases between. There are 17 residues in the CDR3. Germline V gene data show CDR1 as MNHEY and CDR2 as SMNVEV (reference sequence). The CDR3 bases are TGTGCCAGCAGTTTAAGAGGGGTAGGACTACCCATCAATGAGCAGTTCTTC. It specifies CASSLRGVGLPINEQFF.

J is TRBJ2-2 and V is TRBV18, with D perhaps TRBD1 (5 bases). The CDR3 is 15 residues long. Trimming took 3 bases from V and 0 from J, leaving 8 bases between them. CDR1 KGHSH and CDR2 LQKENI come from the germline V gene. CDR3 amino acids: CASSPTVTNTGELFF. The CDR3 nucleotides read TGTGCCAGCTCACCGACAGTTACGAACACCGGGGAGCTGTTTTTT.

The count of this clone is one. The rearrangement links TRBV6-1 to TRBJ2-7; the D gene is possibly TRBD2 (5 bases). CDR1 MNHNS and CDR2 SASEGT come from the germline V gene. This CDR3 has 14 residues. V shed 8 bases and J shed 2 bases, with 16 bases lying between them. Written as DNA, the CDR3 is TGTGCCAGCTCTGCCGGGATAATAGCCTACGAGCAGTACTTC. Translation: CASSAGIIAYEQYF.

This clone was counted a single time. V usage is TRBV2 and J usage is TRBJ2-1, with 14 bases lining up with TRBD2. V was clipped by 6 bases and J by 6 bases; unmatched bases: 7. Germline V gives CDR1 SNHLY, CDR2 FYNNEI. The CDR3 loop spans 16 amino acids. This CDR3 is CASRGRGLAGANEQFF. DNA for the CDR3: TGTGCCAGCAGAGGAAGGGGACTAGCGGGAGCCAATGAGCAGTTCTTC.

J is TRBJ1-1 and V is TRBV5-1; weak D call: TRBD1 (6 bases). V lost 4 bases and J lost 4, with 26 bases in between. The V gene's germline CDR1 is SGHRS and CDR2 YFSETQ. The CDR3 contains 18 residues. In DNA, the CDR3 is TGCGCCAGCAGCCCAGATTTTACAGGGCGGTGGGACGGCACTGAAGCTTTCTTT. It is translated as CASSPDFTGRWDGTEAFF. The variable domain in full, with the rest retrieved from reference TRBV5-1 and TRBJ1-1, is KAGVTQTPRYLIKTRGQQVTLSCSPISGHRSVSWYQQTPGQGLQFLFEYFSETQRNKGNFPGRFSGRQFSNSRSEMNVSTLELGDSALYLCASSPDFTGRWDGTEAFFGQGTRLTVV.

This rearrangement joins TRBV5-1 to TRBJ2-1, with TRBD1 matching over 7 bases. CDR1 and CDR2 from the germline V gene are SGHRS and YFSETQ. The V segment lost 4 bases and the J segment 5 bases; nucleotides outside the gene matches: 3. The CDR3 loop spans 13 amino acids. The CDR3 spells CASSKGQNNEQFF. DNA of the CDR3: TGCGCCAGCAGCAAGGGACAGAACAATGAGCAGTTCTTC.

This clone was detected once. The same CDR3 can be traced to other DNA sequences in this sample. The V gene is TRBV19, the J gene TRBJ2-2; 10 positions agree with TRBD1. V shed 1 base, J shed 4 bases, and the junction held 0 bases outside the gene matches. In germline, CDR1 is LNHDA, CDR2 SQIVND (reference sequence). The CDR3 extends over 15 amino acids. The CDR3 sequence: CASSIGTGGTGELFF. The CDR3 nucleotides read TGTGCCAGTAGTATAGGGACAGGGGGCACCGGGGAGCTGTTTTTT.

The rearrangement uses TRBV7-7 and TRBJ2-1; 10 nucleotides agree with TRBD2. This CDR3 is built from 15 residues. The trim removed 1 base at V and 7 bases at J, leaving 4 bases unmatched. From germline, CDR1 is SSHAT and CDR2 FNYEAQ (reference sequence). In DNA, the CDR3 is TGTGCCAGCAGCTTAGGGCTAGCGGGAGTGAATGAGCAGTTCTTC. Amino acids: CASSLGLAGVNEQFF.

The V gene is TRBV7-2, the J gene TRBJ2-1; D is uncertain. V was pared by 5 bases and J by 6 bases, with 5 bases between. Germline V gene lookup returns CDR1 SGHTA and CDR2 FQGNSA. The CDR3 length is 11 residues. The CDR3 nucleotides are TGTGCCAGCAGCCGGGTCAATGAGCAGTTCTTC. Translation gives CASSRVNEQFF.

The V call is TRBV28, the J call TRBJ1-1; 7 nucleotides agree with TRBD1. This CDR3 is built from 15 residues. With V trimmed by 5 bases and J by 1 base, 7 bases remained unmatched. The germline V gene encodes CDR1 MDHEN and CDR2 SYDVKM. CDR3 sequence reads: CASSETGDSNTEAFF. CDR3 nucleotide sequence: TGTGCCAGCAGTGAAACAGGGGATTCGAACACTGAAGCTTTCTTT.

This sequence joins TRBV18 and TRBJ2-3; D assignment may be TRBD1 or TRBD2 (5 bases each). CDR1 KGHSH and CDR2 LQKENI come from the germline V gene. Deletions cut 3 bases from V and 6 bases from J, with 13 bases between. The CDR3 spans 14 residues. The CDR3 DNA reads as TGTGCCAGCTCACCCTGGGACGGTAGTGATACGCAGTATTTT. Translation gives CASSPWDGSDTQYF. The full variable domain, completed using reference TRBV18 and TRBJ2-3, is NAGVMQNPRHLVRRRGQEARLRCSPMKGHSHVYWYRQLPEEGLKFMVYLQKENIIDESGMPKERFSAEFPKEGPSILRIQQVVRGDSAAYFCASSPWDGSDTQYFGPGTRLTVL.

The rearrangement links TRBV9 to TRBJ2-5; TRBD2 is a possible D gene (5 bases). The J call could be wrong; TRBJ2-7 is a better fit for the DNA end. There are 16 residues in the CDR3. Germline lookup yields CDR1 SGDLS and CDR2 YYNGEE. This CDR3 is CASSQEPSPSSYEQYF. The CDR3 DNA sequence: TGTGCCAGCAGCCAAGAACCTAGCCCGAGCTCCTACGAGCAGTACTTC.

Concerning this clone: The identical CDR3 is also encoded by other nucleotide sequences in the sample. The V gene is TRBV5-4, the J gene TRBJ2-3; no firm D call. The CDR3 consists of 13 residues. Looked up from germline, CDR1 is SGHNT and CDR2 is YYREEE (reference sequence). V gave up 3 bases and J gave up 2 bases, with 7 bases separating them. The DNA of the CDR3 is TGTGCCAGCAGCTCCCCCCACACAGATACGCAGTATTTT. Its protein product is CASSSPHTDTQYF.

The rearrangement joins TRBV6-6 to TRBJ2-7; tentatively, D is TRBD2 (6 bases). The V gene's germline CDR1 is MNHNY and CDR2 SVGAGI (reference sequence). Trimming removed 8 bases from V and 3 bases from J, with 11 bases in between. The length of the CDR3 is 12 residues. CDR3 sequence reads: CASGRDGYEQYF. The DNA of the CDR3 is TGTGCCAGCGGGCGGGACGGCTACGAGCAGTACTTC.

The rearrangement uses TRBV18 and TRBJ2-5; 11 nucleotides match TRBD2. V shed 5 bases and J 3 bases; nucleotides not matched to a gene: 8. From germline, CDR1 is KGHSH and CDR2 LQKENI. The CDR3 is 16 amino acids. In DNA form, the CDR3 reads TGTGCCAGCTCAAGGACTAGCGGGTTGAGGGAAGAGACCCAGTACTTC. It specifies CASSRTSGLREETQYF.

This sequence joins TRBV6-5 and TRBJ2-3; 8 nucleotides align to TRBD2. The CDR3 covers 16 residues. Germline assignment: CDR1 MNHEY and CDR2 SVGAGI. Trimming removed 1 base from V and 2 bases from J; junction bases left unmatched: 5. As DNA, the CDR3 is TGTGCCAGCAGTTACTGGGTAGCGGGACACACAGATACGCAGTATTTT. It translates to CASSYWVAGHTDTQYF.

The rearrangement joins TRBV5-1 to TRBJ1-4; D is perhaps TRBD1 (5 bases). CDR1 and CDR2 from the germline V gene are SGHRS and YFSETQ. Deletions cut 7 bases from V and 3 bases from J, with 19 bases between. This CDR3 comprises 16 residues. CDR3 amino acids: CASSTYFGGANEKLFF. The CDR3 DNA follows: TGCGCCAGCTCGACCTATTTCGGGGGGGCTAATGAAAAACTGTTTTTT.

On this clone itself: The sample contains more than one DNA sequence encoding this CDR3. The V and J genes are TRBV9 and TRBJ2-1, with D maybe TRBD2 (5 bases). Germline CDR1 SGDLS, CDR2 YYNGEE. The length of the CDR3 is 15 residues. The germline V and J ends were trimmed by 1 base and 6 bases, with 14 bases remaining between them. For the CDR3, the DNA is TGTGCCAGCAGCGTATTTGCGGGTCAAAGCAATGAGCAGTTCTTC. Translating it yields CASSVFAGQSNEQFF.

The V call is TRBV7-8, the J call TRBJ1-3, with D perhaps matching TRBD1 (5 bases). V lost 4 bases, J lost 0 bases, and 13 bases lay in between. Germline lookup yields CDR1 SGHVS and CDR2 FQNEAQ. There are 16 residues in the CDR3. The CDR3 sequence: CASSWGLTSSGNTIYF. The CDR3 DNA reads as TGTGCCAGCAGCTGGGGACTGACGAGCTCTGGAAACACCATATATTTT.

This clone is a singleton in its sample. V gene TRBV18 combines with J gene TRBJ1-2, with 10 bases that match TRBD1. Germline V gives CDR1 KGHSH, CDR2 LQKENI. CDR3 size: 19 residues. V lost 4 bases to trimming and J lost 6 bases; unmatched junction nucleotides: 20. The CDR3 bases are TGTGCCAGCTCACAGGCCCTTCATGCAGAGGGACAGGGGAGACATGGCTACACCTTC. As protein: CASSQALHAEGQGRHGYTF.

The J gene is TRBJ2-1, the V gene TRBV7-3, with D perhaps TRBD1 (5 bases). The CDR3 has 15 amino acids. CDR1 and CDR2 (germline): SGHTA, FQGTGA. V lost 1 base and J 2 bases, leaving 9 bases between the germline ends. The CDR3 loop is CASSLNRLTYNEQFF. The DNA of the CDR3 is TGTGCCAGCAGCTTAAACAGGCTCACCTACAATGAGCAGTTCTTC.

This chain uses TRBV6-5 with TRBJ1-1, with a tentative D call TRBD1 (5 bases). Germline CDR1 MNHEY, CDR2 SVGAGI. The CDR3 has 13 residues. Trimming removed 5 bases at V and 1 base at J, with 8 bases between. As DNA, the CDR3 is TGTGCCAGCAGTACGACAGAGAACACTGAAGCTTTCTTT. Its protein product is CASSTTENTEAFF.

The rearrangement links TRBV6-5 to TRBJ1-1; 7 nucleotides match TRBD1. With 2 bases clipped from V and 2 bases from J, the junction kept 8 bases outside the gene matches. The CDR3 length is 16 residues. Germline assignment: CDR1 MNHEY and CDR2 SVGAGI. CDR3 bases: TGTGCCAGCAGTTACGATTGGACAGGAGCTAACACTGAAGCTTTCTTT. This encodes CASSYDWTGANTEAFF.

The rearrangement links TRBV5-1 to TRBJ1-4; D is perhaps TRBD1 (5 bases). V lost 3 bases and J lost 8, with 20 bases in between. There are 16 residues in the CDR3. From germline, CDR1 is SGHRS and CDR2 YFSETQ. CDR3: CASSSAGGRQQEKLFF. In DNA, the CDR3 is TGCGCCAGCAGCTCCGCTGGGGGTAGACAACAGGAAAAACTGTTTTTT.